A single sample gave rise to the 2 T cell receptor beta chains below, sequenced in a study of cytomegalovirus exposure and HLA in healthy donors. Primers for the PCR totalled 60 Vbeta and 13 Jbeta. TCRdb's copy holds only in-frame clones and misses some; the assay was immunoSEQ multiplex PCR. The sample lists some 250,000 clones; around 76% were seen once. Material for sequencing was PBMCs. The receptors originated from a woman in her forties in good health and CMV-seropositive.

The chain is built from TRBV5-4 and TRBJ1-3; D remains unclear. Germline CDR1 is SGHNT and CDR2 is YYREEE (reference sequence). This CDR3 contains 14 residues. Trimming left V 0 bases short and J 4 bases short, with 8 bases between. CDR3 bases: TGTGCCAGCAGCTTGGCGGCGAGGGGAAACACCATATATTTT. This translates into CASSLAARGNTIYF.

This clone has only a few counts. The rearrangement uses TRBV4-3 and TRBJ2-1; 11 bases fit TRBD2. This CDR3 comprises 17 residues. The germline gives CDR1 LGHNA, CDR2 YSLEER. The junction had 9 bases not matched to a gene; V was cut back by 4 bases and J by 4 bases. The CDR3 nucleotides read TGCGCCAGCAGCCGACGAACCGGGACTAGCGGTTACAATGAGCAGTTCTTC. Translating it yields CASSRRTGTSGYNEQFF.